The source of this T cell receptor (beta chain) is a study of T cells in Graves' hyperthyroidism and ophthalmopathy. Study-level findings and limits: Separation of ophthalmopathy from stable hyperthyroidism was achieved by a 13 V-J model. Blood held most thyroid clonotypes expanded above 0.001 frequency.

The CDR3 spans 16 residues. V was pared by 3 bases and J by 0 bases, with 12 bases between. Germline V gene sequence: CDR1 DFQATT, CDR2 SNEGSKA (reference sequence). The table lists this clonotype with many counts. The antigen remains undetermined. Amplification of TCR beta CDR3 regions was performed using RNA transcripts as template. HTBI primers were used for first-round RT-PCR of the TCR CDR3. TCRdb analysed the multiplex PCR reads with MiXCR anew, one entry per CDR3 protein. The data show hundreds of thousands of distinct CDR3 sequences, less than 15% seen once. Sequencing was done on a sample of blood. The gene calls are TRBV20-1 and TRBJ2-6; D ambiguous. This clonotype was sampled from a woman between 18 and 30 years old with Graves' hyperthyroidism. This CDR3 reads CSASVSYSSGANVLTF. Here the CDR3 DNA reads TGCAGTGCTAGCGTCTCTTACTCCTCTGGGGCCAACGTCCTGACTTTC.